This T cell receptor beta chain was sequenced in a study of T cell repertoires in cytomegalovirus infection. For the study at large: Recently identified HLA-C-restricted CMV epitopes and well-studied HLA-B-restricted CMV epitopes were used by the study. Study observations and caveats: Dominating the ex vivo response were TCR beta clonotypes that were CMV-specific and HLA-C-restricted. Public TCR beta family frequency separated CMV-and-HLA carriers, including in an independent cohort.

About this clonotype itself: Its antigen is currently unknown.

MiXCR was run by TCRdb on the reads, yielding one entry per CDR3 protein. Counted here are 90,000 to 110,000 distinct CDR3 sequences, 25% to 30% occurring once; the ten biggest clones make up about 81%. The specimen was CD8+ T cells from cultured PBMCs, collected from culture after CMV antigen stimulation. This TCR came from a human donor in good health (CMV status not recorded). Some clones in this sample may be carry-over from other donors' samples.

In DNA form, the CDR3 reads TGTGCCGGAGGGGGGACAGCGAACACTGAAGCTTTCTTT. Protein product: CAGGGTANTEAFF. V and J are TRBV10-3 and TRBJ1-1; 7 nucleotides agree with TRBD1. The V and J ends lost 11 bases and 1 base, in that order; junction bases with no gene match: 7. The CDR3 length is 13 residues. CDR1 and CDR2 (germline): ENHRY, SYGVKD.